This TCR beta chain was recorded in a study of immune cell composition in non-small cell lung cancer. This CDR3 contains 15 residues. Trimming at V came to 3 bases and at J to 2 bases, leaving 4 bases not matched to a gene. Germline V gives CDR1 SEHNR, CDR2 FQNEAQ (reference sequence). TCRdb's table, derived via immunoSEQ multiplex PCR, lists solely in-frame clones and lacks some. The sample lists 14,000 or so clones; 81% were seen once. The sequence came from a human donor with non-small cell lung cancer. The material sequenced was lung tumor tissue. The V and J genes are TRBV7-9 and TRBJ1-2; 9 bases line up with TRBD1. DNA of the CDR3: TGTGCCAGCAGCTTGGGGGACAGGGCGAACTATGGCTACACCTTC. Translated: CASSLGDRANYGYTF. Based on the CDR3 plus reference TRBV7-9 and TRBJ1-2, the full variable domain is DTGVSQNPRHKITKRGQNVTFRCDPISEHNRLYWYRQTLGQGPEFLTYFQNEAQLEKSRLLSDRFSAERPKGSFSTLEIQRTEQGDSAMYLCASSLGDRANYGYTFGSGTRLTVV.